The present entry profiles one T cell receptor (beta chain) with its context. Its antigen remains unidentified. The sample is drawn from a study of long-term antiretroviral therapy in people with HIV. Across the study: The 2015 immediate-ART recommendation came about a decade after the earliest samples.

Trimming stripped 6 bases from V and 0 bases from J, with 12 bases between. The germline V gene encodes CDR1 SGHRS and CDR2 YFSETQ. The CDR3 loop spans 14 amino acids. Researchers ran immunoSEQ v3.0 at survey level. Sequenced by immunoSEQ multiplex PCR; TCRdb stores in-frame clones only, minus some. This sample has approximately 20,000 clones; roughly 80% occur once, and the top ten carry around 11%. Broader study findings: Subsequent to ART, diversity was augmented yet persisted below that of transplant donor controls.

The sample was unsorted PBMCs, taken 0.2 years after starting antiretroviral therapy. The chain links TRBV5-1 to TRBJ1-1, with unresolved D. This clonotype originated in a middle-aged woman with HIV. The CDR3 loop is CASKVSGLNTEAFF. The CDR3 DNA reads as TGCGCCAGCAAGGTTTCCGGGCTGAACACTGAAGCTTTCTTT.